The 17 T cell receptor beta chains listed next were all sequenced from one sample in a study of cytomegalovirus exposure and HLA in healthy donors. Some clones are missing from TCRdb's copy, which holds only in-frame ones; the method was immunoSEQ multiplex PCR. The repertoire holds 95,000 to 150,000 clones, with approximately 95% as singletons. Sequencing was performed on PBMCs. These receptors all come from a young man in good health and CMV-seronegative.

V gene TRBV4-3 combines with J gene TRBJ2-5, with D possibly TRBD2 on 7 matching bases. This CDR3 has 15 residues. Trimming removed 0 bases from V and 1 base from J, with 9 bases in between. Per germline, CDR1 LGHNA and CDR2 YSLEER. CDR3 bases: TGCGCCAGCAGCCAAGAGAGGGGGGGCCAAGAGACCCAGTACTTC. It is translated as CASSQERGGQETQYF.

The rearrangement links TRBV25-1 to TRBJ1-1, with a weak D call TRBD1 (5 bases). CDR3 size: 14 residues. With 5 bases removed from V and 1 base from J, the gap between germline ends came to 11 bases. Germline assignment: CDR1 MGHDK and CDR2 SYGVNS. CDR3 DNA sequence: TGTGCCAGCAGTTCACCGGGGGGGAACACTGAAGCTTTCTTT. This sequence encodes CASSSPGGNTEAFF.

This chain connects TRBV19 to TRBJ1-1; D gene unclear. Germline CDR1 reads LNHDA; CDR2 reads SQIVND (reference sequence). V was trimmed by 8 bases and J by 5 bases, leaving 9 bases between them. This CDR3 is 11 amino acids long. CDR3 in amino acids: CASAIGTEAFF. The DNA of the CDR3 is TGTGCCAGTGCGATCGGGACTGAAGCTTTCTTT.

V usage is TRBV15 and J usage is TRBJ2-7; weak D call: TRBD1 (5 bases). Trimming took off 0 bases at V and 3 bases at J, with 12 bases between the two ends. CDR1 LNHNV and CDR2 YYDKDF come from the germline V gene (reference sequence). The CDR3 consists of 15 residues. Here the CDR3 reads CATSREAGLLYEQYF. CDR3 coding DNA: TGTGCCACCAGCAGAGAGGCAGGGCTTCTCTACGAGCAGTACTTC.

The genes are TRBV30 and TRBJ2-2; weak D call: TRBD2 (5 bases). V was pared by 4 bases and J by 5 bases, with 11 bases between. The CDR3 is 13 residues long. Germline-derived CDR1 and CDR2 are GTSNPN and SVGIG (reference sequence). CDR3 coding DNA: TGTGCCTGGACGGGGTTCAGGACCGGGGAGCTGTTTTTT. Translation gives CAWTGFRTGELFF.

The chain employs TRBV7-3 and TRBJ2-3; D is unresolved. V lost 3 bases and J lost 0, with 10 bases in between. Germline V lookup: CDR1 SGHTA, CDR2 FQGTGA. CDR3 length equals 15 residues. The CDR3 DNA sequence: TGTGCCAGCAGCTTGCCCCTACCCAGCACAGATACGCAGTATTTT. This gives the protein CASSLPLPSTDTQYF.

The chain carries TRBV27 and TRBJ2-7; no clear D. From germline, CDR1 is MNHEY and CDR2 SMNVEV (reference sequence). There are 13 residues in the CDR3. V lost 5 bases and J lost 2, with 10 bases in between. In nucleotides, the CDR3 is TGTGCCAGCAGTCTTGGTCCAGCCTACGAGCAGTACTTC. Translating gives CASSLGPAYEQYF.

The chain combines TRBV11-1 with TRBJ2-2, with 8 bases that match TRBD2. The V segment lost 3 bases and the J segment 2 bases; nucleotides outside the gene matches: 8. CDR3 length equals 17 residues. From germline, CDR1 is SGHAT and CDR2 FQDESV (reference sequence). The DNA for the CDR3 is TGTGCCAGCAGCTTCTTCGGAATAGCGGGAAACACCGGGGAGCTGTTTTTT. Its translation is CASSFFGIAGNTGELFF.

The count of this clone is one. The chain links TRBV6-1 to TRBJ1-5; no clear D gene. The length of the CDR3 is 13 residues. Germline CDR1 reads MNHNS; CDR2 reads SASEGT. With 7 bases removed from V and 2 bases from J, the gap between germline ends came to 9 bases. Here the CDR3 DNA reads TGTGCCAGCACCTCGAGAGGCAATCAGCCCCAGCATTTT. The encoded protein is CASTSRGNQPQHF.

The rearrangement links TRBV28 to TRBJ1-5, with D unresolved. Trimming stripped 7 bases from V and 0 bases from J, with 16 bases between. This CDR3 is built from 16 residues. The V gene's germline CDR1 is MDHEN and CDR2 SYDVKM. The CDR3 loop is CASTSGSAYSNQPQHF. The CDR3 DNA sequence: TGTGCCAGCACTTCCGGGAGCGCCTATAGCAATCAGCCCCAGCATTTT.

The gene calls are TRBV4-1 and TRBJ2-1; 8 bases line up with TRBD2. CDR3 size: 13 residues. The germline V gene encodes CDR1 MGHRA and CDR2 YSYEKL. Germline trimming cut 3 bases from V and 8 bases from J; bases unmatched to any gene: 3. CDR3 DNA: TGCGCCAGCAGCCAGGGACTAGACTATGAGCAGTTCTTC. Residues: CASSQGLDYEQFF.

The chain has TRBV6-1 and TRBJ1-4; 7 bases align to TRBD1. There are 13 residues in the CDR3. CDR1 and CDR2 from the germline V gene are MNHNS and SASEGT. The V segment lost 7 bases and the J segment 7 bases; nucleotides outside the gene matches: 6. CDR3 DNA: TGTGCCAGCACTAGGGGGCAGGGTGAAAAACTGTTTTTT. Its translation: CASTRGQGEKLFF.

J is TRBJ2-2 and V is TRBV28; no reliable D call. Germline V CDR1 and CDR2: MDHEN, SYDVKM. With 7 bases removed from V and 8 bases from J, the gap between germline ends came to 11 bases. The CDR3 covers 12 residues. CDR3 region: CASTTEIGELFF. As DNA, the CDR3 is TGTGCCAGCACTACTGAAATAGGGGAGCTGTTTTTT.

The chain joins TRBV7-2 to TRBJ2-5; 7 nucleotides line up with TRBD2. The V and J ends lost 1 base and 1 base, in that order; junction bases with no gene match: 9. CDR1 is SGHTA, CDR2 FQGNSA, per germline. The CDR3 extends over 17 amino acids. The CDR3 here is CASSLVYERGFQETQYF. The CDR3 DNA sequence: TGTGCCAGCAGCTTAGTTTATGAGCGGGGCTTCCAAGAGACCCAGTACTTC.

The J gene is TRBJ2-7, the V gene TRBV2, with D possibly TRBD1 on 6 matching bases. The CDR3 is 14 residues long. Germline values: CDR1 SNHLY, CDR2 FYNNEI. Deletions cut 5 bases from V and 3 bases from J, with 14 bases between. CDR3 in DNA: TGTGCCAGCAGTTCAGGCCAGGGGAACTACGAGCAGTACTTC. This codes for CASSSGQGNYEQYF.

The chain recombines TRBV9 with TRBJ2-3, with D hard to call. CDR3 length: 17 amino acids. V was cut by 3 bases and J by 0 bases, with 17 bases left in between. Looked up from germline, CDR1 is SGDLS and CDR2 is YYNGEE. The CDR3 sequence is CASSAFFRSTSTDTQYF. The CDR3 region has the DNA TGTGCCAGCAGCGCATTCTTCAGGTCCACAAGCACAGATACGCAGTATTTT.

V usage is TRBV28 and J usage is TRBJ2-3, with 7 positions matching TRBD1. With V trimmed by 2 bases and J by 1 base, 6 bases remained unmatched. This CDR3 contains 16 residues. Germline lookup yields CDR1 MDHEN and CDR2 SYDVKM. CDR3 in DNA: TGTGCCAGCAGTTTAGGGACAGCGCTAGGCACAGATACGCAGTATTTT. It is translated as CASSLGTALGTDTQYF.